Listed here are 20 T cell receptor beta chains from one sample, sequenced in a study of blood T cell repertoires in COVID-19. Repertoires were generated with immunoSEQ multiplex PCR, while TCRdb's copy carries only in-frame clones and drops some. This sample yields approximately 140,000 clones, of which about 85% are seen a single time; around 9.8% belongs to the top ten. Sequencing was performed on peripheral blood. The receptors shown here come from a man in his forties with active or convalescent COVID-19.

For this clone: The identical CDR3 is also encoded by other nucleotide sequences in the sample. This sequence joins TRBV28 and TRBJ1-4; D remains unclear. CDR1 and CDR2 (germline): MDHEN, SYDVKM. CDR3 length equals 14 residues. Deletions cut 4 bases from V and 0 bases from J, with 6 bases between. CDR3: CASSSGSTNEKLFF. CDR3 coding DNA: TGTGCCAGCAGTTCGGGGTCAACTAATGAAAAACTGTTTTTT. Full variable domain (remainder filled in from reference TRBV28 and TRBJ1-4): DVKVTQSSRYLVKRTGEKVFLECVQDMDHENMFWYRQDPGLGLRLIYFSYDVKMKEKGDIPEGYSVSREKKERFSLILESASTNQTSMYLCASSSGSTNEKLFFGSGTQLSVL.

The chain links TRBV2 to TRBJ1-2; TRBD1 aligns across 12 bases. Looked up from germline, CDR1 is SNHLY and CDR2 is FYNNEI. The CDR3 is 15 amino acids. V was clipped by 7 bases and J by 4 bases; unmatched bases: 7. The CDR3 reads CASNKGQGAPYGYTF. CDR3 bases: TGTGCCAGCAACAAGGGACAGGGGGCTCCCTATGGCTACACCTTC.

The chain joins TRBV30 to TRBJ2-2; 8 bases match TRBD2. Germline-derived CDR1 and CDR2 are GTSNPN and SVGIG (reference sequence). The CDR3 runs to 15 residues. The J segment lost 4 bases and the V segment lost 2 bases, leaving 6 bases of the junction unmatched. CDR3 amino acids: CAWSFGLAGTGELFF. Written as DNA, the CDR3 is TGTGCCTGGAGTTTTGGCCTAGCGGGCACCGGGGAGCTGTTTTTT.

V gene TRBV3-1 (or the pseudogene TRBV3-2) combines with J gene TRBJ2-7; 8 nucleotides line up with TRBD1. The CDR3 is made up of 15 amino acids. CDR1 and CDR2 (germline): LGHDT, YNNKEL (reference sequence). V dropped 3 bases and J dropped 2; count of bases not matched to a gene: 6. This CDR3 is CASSHQTGVPYEQYF. CDR3 nucleotides: TGTGCCAGCAGCCATCAGACAGGGGTTCCCTACGAGCAGTACTTC.

V gene TRBV12-5 combines with J gene TRBJ2-7, with D possibly TRBD1 on 6 matching bases. Deletions cut 0 bases from V and 0 bases from J, with 15 bases between. Germline CDR1 and CDR2: LGHNT and FRNRAP. CDR3 size: 17 residues. CDR3 sequence: CASGLVDKQGVSYEQYF. CDR3 sequence (DNA): TGTGCTAGTGGTTTGGTAGATAAACAGGGAGTCTCCTACGAGCAGTACTTC.

The V and J genes are TRBV3-1 (or the pseudogene TRBV3-2) and TRBJ2-2, with D hard to call. V was pared by 4 bases and J by 4 bases, with 16 bases between. This CDR3 comprises 16 residues. CDR1 LGHDT and CDR2 YNNKEL come from the germline V gene (reference sequence). CDR3 sequence (DNA): TGTGCCAGCAGCCCTACAGCCCTATCGAGCACCGGGGAGCTGTTTTTT. The encoded protein is CASSPTALSSTGELFF.

The chain employs TRBV6-6 and TRBJ2-7, with 11 bases that match TRBD2. CDR3 size: 16 residues. Per germline, CDR1 MNHNY and CDR2 SVGAGI (reference sequence). Trimming cost V 5 bases and J 7 bases; bases outside gene matches: 13. The CDR3 region is CASSPPISGGVGEQYF. The CDR3 nucleotides read TGTGCCAGCAGTCCTCCGATTAGCGGGGGGGTAGGGGAGCAGTACTTC.

The rearrangement uses TRBV5-4 and TRBJ1-4; 7 nucleotides line up with TRBD1. Germline V lookup: CDR1 SGHNT, CDR2 YYREEE (reference sequence). V was pared by 4 bases and J by 7 bases, with 13 bases of the junction left unmatched. The CDR3 spans 16 residues. The CDR3 reads CASSPPRRQGLEKLFF. Written as DNA, the CDR3 is TGTGCCAGCAGCCCGCCCCGGAGACAGGGCCTTGAAAAACTGTTTTTT.

This clone appeared a single time. The chain couples TRBV7-7 to TRBJ2-5; D is unresolved. V gave up 1 base and J gave up 1 base, with 10 bases separating them. This CDR3 is 15 amino acids long. In germline, CDR1 is SSHAT, CDR2 FNYEAQ (reference sequence). In DNA form, the CDR3 reads TGTGCCAGCAGCTTAGGGGTAGCAACCCAAGAGACCCAGTACTTC. The encoded protein is CASSLGVATQETQYF.

The rearrangement joins TRBV5-1 to TRBJ2-7, with D unresolved. The CDR3 has 14 amino acids. The V end lost 0 bases, the J end lost 0 bases, and 7 bases lay between the germline ends. Germline V gene lookup returns CDR1 SGHRS and CDR2 YFSETQ. CDR3 DNA: TGCGCCAGCAGCTTGGGTCGGAGCTCCTACGAGCAGTACTTC. It translates to CASSLGRSSYEQYF.

V usage is TRBV5-1 and J usage is TRBJ1-1, with 11 positions matching TRBD1. Germline V CDR1 and CDR2: SGHRS, YFSETQ. The CDR3 extends over 15 amino acids. Unmatched junction bases numbered 6, after V lost 4 bases and J lost 4 bases. The CDR3 region is CASSTGQGAGTEAFF. The CDR3 DNA reads TGCGCCAGCAGCACCGGACAGGGGGCCGGCACTGAAGCTTTCTTT.

The chain uses TRBV5-1 and TRBJ1-1; TRBD1 might be the D (6 bases). Trimming took off 4 bases at V and 4 bases at J, with 17 bases between the two ends. Germline loops: CDR1 SGHRS, CDR2 YFSETQ. The CDR3 contains 15 residues. The CDR3 region has the DNA TGCGCCAGCAGCCCTCTGGCGGGGGCGAGCACTGAAGCTTTCTTT. This gives the protein CASSPLAGASTEAFF.

The chain links TRBV6-1 to TRBJ2-3; D is perhaps TRBD2 (6 bases). CDR3 length: 15 residues. The germline V and J ends were trimmed by 2 bases and 4 bases, with 13 bases remaining between them. Germline V gene lookup returns CDR1 MNHNS and CDR2 SASEGT. The CDR3 loop is CASSEWRGEADTQYF. The DNA of the CDR3 is TGTGCCAGCAGTGAATGGAGAGGGGAGGCAGATACGCAGTATTTT.

V gene TRBV2 combines with J gene TRBJ1-1; 7 bases match TRBD1. Germline CDR1 and CDR2: SNHLY and FYNNEI. V gave up 6 bases and J gave up 6 bases; unmatched junction bases: 13. CDR3 length equals 15 residues. Here the CDR3 reads CASSTLGQYYPEAFF. The CDR3 region has the DNA TGTGCCAGCAGCACCTTGGGACAGTATTATCCTGAAGCTTTCTTT.

This clone was found once. This rearrangement joins TRBV27 to TRBJ1-5; TRBD1 matches 10 bases. The CDR3 is made up of 17 amino acids. V dropped 2 bases and J dropped 0; count of bases not matched to a gene: 4. The V gene's germline CDR1 is MNHEY and CDR2 SMNVEV (reference sequence). CDR3 region: CASSLTGTGDSNQPQHF. In DNA, the CDR3 is TGTGCCAGCAGTTTAACAGGGACAGGGGATAGCAATCAGCCCCAGCATTTT.

The genes are TRBV19 and TRBJ1-4, with D unclear. The CDR3 sequence is 13 residues long. The germline V and J ends were trimmed by 6 bases and 8 bases, with 13 bases remaining between them. The germline CDR1 and CDR2 sequences are LNHDA and SQIVND (reference sequence). This chain's CDR3 is CASRRGSGEKLFF. The CDR3 DNA is TGTGCCAGTAGACGAGGGTCAGGAGAAAAACTGTTTTTT.

The CDR3 region has the DNA TGTGCCAGCAGCCCAGGTCGGAGACAGGGGGTTTCCACTGAAGCTTTCTTT. This translates into CASSPGRRQGVSTEAFF. V is TRBV7-2 and J is TRBJ1-1; 9 positions agree with TRBD1. The J segment lost 4 bases and the V segment lost 5 bases, leaving 14 bases of the junction unmatched. In germline, CDR1 is SGHTA, CDR2 FQGNSA. The length of the CDR3 is 17 residues.

The V and J genes are TRBV4-2 and TRBJ2-3, with 12 bases lining up with TRBD2. The CDR3 extends over 17 amino acids. The J segment lost 4 bases and the V segment lost 5 bases, leaving 10 bases of the junction unmatched. In germline, CDR1 is LGHNA, CDR2 YNFKEQ. Here the CDR3 DNA reads TGTGCCAGCAGCACGGACCTCCTAGCGGGGGGGCCAGATACGCAGTATTTT. This sequence encodes CASSTDLLAGGPDTQYF.

This clone has only one observation. CDR3 in DNA: TGTGCCAGTACCAACCCATTCGGTCTGGGGCGGGGTGAAGCTTTCTTT. As protein: CASTNPFGLGRGEAFF. The chain combines TRBV19 with TRBJ1-1; a possible D gene is TRBD1 (5 bases). Trimming took 7 bases from V and 7 from J, leaving 25 bases between them. The CDR3 loop spans 16 amino acids. Germline V gene data show CDR1 as LNHDA and CDR2 as SQIVND (reference sequence).

The chain employs TRBV9 and TRBJ2-3, with unresolved D. This CDR3 is 16 amino acids long. CDR1 and CDR2 (germline): SGDLS, YYNGEE. Trimming cost V 0 bases and J 2 bases, with 13 bases left between them. The CDR3 reads CASSVEPGPDTDTQYF. DNA for the CDR3: TGTGCCAGCAGCGTAGAGCCTGGTCCTGACACAGATACGCAGTATTTT. Full variable domain (outside the CDR3, taken from reference TRBV9 and TRBJ2-3): DSGVTQTPKHLITATGQRVTLRCSPRSGDLSVYWYQQSLDQGLQFLIQYYNGEERAKGNILERFSAQQFPDLHSELNLSSLELGDSALYFCASSVEPGPDTDTQYFGPGTRLTVL.